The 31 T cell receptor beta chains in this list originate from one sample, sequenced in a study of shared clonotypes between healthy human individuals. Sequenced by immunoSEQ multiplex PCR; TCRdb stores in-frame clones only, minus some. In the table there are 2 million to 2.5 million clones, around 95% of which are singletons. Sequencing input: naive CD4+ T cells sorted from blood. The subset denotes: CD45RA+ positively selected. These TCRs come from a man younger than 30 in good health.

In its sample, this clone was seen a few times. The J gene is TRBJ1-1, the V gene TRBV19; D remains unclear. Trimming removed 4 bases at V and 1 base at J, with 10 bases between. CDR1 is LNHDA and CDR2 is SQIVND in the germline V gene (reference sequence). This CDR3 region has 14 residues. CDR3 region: CASSKEFTNTEAFF. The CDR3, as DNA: TGTGCCAGTAGTAAGGAATTCACGAACACTGAAGCTTTCTTT.

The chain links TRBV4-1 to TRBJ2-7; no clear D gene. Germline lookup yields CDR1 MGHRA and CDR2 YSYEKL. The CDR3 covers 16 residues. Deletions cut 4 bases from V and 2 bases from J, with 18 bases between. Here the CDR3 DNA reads TGCGCCAGCAGCCCCTCCCCGCGGCACTTCACCTACGAGCAGTACTTC. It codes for CASSPSPRHFTYEQYF.

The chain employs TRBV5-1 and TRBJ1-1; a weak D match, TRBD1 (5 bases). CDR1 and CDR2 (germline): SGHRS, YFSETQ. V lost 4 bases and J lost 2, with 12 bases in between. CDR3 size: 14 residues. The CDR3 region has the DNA TGCGCCAGCAGCGTCGACGGGGCTAACACTGAAGCTTTCTTT. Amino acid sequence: CASSVDGANTEAFF.

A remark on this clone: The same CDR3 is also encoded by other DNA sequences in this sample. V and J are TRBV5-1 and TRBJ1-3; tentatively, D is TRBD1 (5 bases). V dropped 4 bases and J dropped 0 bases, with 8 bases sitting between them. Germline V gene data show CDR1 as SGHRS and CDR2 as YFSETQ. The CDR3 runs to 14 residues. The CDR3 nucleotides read TGCGCCAGCAGCCCAGACAGCTCTGGAAACACCATATATTTT. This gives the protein CASSPDSSGNTIYF.

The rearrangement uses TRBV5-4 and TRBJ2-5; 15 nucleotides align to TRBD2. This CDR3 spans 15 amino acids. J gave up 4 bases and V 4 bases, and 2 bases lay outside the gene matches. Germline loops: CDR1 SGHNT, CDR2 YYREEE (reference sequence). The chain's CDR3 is CASSPGLAGGETQYF. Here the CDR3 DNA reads TGTGCCAGCAGCCCGGGACTAGCGGGGGGAGAGACCCAGTACTTC.

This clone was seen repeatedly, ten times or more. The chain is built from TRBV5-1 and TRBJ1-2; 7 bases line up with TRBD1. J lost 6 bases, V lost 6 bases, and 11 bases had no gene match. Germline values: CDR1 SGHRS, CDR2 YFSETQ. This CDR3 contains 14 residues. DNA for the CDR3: TGCGCCAGCAACATGGATACAGGGGTAGATGGCTACACCTTC. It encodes CASNMDTGVDGYTF.

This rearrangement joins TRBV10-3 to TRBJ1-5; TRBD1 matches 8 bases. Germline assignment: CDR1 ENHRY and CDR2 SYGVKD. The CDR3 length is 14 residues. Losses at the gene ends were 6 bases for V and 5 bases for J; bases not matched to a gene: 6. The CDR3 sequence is CAISSGTGDQPQHF. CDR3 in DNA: TGTGCCATCAGCTCCGGGACAGGAGATCAGCCCCAGCATTTT.

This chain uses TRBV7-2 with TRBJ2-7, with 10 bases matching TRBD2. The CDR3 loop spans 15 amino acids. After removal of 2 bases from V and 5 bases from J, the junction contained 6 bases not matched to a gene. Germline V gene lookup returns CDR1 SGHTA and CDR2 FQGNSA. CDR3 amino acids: CASSLLAGGLHEQYF. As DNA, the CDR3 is TGTGCCAGCAGCTTATTAGCGGGAGGACTCCACGAGCAGTACTTC.

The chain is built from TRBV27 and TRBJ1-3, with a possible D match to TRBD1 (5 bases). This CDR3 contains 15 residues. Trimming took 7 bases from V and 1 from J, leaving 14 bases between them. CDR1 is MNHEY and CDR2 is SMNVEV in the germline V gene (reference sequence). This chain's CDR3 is CASKPGLRSGNTIYF. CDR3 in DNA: TGTGCCAGCAAACCGGGACTCCGTTCTGGAAACACCATATATTTT.

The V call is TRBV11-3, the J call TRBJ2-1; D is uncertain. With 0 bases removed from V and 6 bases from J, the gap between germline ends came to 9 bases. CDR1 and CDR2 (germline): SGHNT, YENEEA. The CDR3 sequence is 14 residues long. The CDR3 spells CASSLDKEINEQFF. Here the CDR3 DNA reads TGTGCCAGCAGCTTAGATAAGGAGATCAATGAGCAGTTCTTC.

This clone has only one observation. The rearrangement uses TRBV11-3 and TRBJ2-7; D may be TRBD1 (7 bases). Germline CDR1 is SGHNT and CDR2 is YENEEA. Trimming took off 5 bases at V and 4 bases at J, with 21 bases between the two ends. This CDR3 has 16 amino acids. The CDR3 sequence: CASSPGGPSPSYEQYF. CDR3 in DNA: TGTGCCAGCAGCCCAGGGGGGCCCTCCCCGAGTTACGAGCAGTACTTC. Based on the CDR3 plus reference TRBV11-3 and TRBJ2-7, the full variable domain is EAGVVQSPRYKIIEKKQPVAFWCNPISGHNTLYWYLQNLGQGPELLIRYENEEAVDDSQLPKDRFSAERLKGVDSTLKIQPAELGDSAVYLCASSPGGPSPSYEQYFGPGTRLTVT.

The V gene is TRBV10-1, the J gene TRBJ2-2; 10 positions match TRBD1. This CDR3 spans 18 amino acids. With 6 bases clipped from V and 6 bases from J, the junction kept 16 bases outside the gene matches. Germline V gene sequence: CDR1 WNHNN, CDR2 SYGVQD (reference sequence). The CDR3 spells CASSSGTGAYRGPGELFF. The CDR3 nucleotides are TGCGCCAGCAGCTCCGGGACAGGGGCCTATAGGGGGCCCGGGGAGCTGTTTTTT.

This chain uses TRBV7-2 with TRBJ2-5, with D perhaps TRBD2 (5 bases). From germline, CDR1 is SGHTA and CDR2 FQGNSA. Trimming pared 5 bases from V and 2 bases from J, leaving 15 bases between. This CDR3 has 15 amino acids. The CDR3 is CASSVLRGIQETQYF. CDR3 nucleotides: TGTGCCAGCAGCGTCCTACGGGGAATTCAAGAGACCCAGTACTTC.

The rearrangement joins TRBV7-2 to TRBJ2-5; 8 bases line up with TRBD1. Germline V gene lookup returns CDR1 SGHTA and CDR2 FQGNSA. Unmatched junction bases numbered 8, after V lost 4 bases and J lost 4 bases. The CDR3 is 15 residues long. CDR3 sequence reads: CASSYSSTGGETQYF. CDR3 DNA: TGTGCCAGCAGCTACTCCTCTACAGGGGGAGAGACCCAGTACTTC.

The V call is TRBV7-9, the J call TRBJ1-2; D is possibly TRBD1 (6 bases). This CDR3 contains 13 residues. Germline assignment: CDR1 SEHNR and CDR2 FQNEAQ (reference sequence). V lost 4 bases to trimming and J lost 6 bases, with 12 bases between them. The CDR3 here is CASSSRDTDGYTF. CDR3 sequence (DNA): TGTGCCAGCAGCTCCCGGGACACCGATGGCTACACCTTC.

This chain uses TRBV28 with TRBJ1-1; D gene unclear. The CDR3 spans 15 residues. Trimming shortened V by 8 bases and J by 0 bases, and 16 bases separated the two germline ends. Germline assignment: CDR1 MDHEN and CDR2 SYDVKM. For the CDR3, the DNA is TGTGCCAGCTATGCCCCCGGGCTAGTGAACACTGAAGCTTTCTTT. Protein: CASYAPGLVNTEAFF.

Here the CDR3 reads CASSPRTYEQYF. CDR3 bases: TGTGCCAGCAGCCCGCGGACCTACGAGCAGTACTTC. This chain joins TRBV9 and TRBJ2-7; no reliable D call. The CDR3 is 12 residues long. The V end was cut by 4 bases, the J end by 2 bases, with 7 bases between. The V gene's germline CDR1 is SGDLS and CDR2 YYNGEE.

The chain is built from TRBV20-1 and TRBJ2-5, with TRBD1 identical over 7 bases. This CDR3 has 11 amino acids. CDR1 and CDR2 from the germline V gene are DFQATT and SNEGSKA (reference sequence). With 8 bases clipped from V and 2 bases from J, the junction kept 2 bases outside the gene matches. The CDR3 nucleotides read TGCAGTACAGGGGAGCAAGAGACCCAGTACTTC. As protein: CSTGEQETQYF.

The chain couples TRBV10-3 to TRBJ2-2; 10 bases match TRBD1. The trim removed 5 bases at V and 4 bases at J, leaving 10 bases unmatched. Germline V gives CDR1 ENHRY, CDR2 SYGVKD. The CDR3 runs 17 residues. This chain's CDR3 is CAISPIPGQGTTGELFF. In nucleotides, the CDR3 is TGTGCCATCAGTCCCATACCGGGACAGGGGACCACCGGGGAGCTGTTTTTT.

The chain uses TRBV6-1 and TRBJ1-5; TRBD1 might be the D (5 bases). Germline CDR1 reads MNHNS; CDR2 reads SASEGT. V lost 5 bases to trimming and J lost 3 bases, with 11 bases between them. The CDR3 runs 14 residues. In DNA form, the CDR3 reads TGTGCCAGCAGTCAGACAGTCGACAATCAGCCCCAGCATTTT. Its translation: CASSQTVDNQPQHF.

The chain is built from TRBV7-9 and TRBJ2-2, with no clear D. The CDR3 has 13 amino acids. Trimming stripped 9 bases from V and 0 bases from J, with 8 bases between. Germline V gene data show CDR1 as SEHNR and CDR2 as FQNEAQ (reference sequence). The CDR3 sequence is CARDGPNTGELFF. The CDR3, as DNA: TGTGCCAGGGACGGACCGAACACCGGGGAGCTGTTTTTT.

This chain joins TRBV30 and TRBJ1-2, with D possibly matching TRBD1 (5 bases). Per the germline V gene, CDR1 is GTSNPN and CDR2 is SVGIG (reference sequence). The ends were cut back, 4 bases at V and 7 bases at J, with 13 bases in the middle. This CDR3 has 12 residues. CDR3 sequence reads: CAWTRGASGYTF. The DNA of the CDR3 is TGTGCCTGGACGAGAGGGGCCAGTGGCTACACCTTC. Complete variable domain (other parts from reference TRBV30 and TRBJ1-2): SQTIHQWPATLVQPVGSPLSLECTVEGTSNPNLYWYRQAAGRGLQLLFYSVGIGQISSEVPQNLSASRPQDRQFILSSKKLLLSDSGFYLCAWTRGASGYTFGSGTRLTVV.

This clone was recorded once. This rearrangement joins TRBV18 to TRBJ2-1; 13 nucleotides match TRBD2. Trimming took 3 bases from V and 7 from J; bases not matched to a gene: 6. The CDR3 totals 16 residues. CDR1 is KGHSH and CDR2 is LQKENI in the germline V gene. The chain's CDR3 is CASSPRELAGGNEQFF. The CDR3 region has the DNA TGTGCCAGCTCACCCCGGGAACTAGCGGGGGGGAATGAGCAGTTCTTC.

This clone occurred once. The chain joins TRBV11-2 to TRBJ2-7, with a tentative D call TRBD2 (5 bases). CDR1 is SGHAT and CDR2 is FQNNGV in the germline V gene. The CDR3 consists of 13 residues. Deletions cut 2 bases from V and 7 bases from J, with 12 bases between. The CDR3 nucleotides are TGTGCCAGCAGCTTAACTAGATCGGGAGAGCAGTACTTC. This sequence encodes CASSLTRSGEQYF.

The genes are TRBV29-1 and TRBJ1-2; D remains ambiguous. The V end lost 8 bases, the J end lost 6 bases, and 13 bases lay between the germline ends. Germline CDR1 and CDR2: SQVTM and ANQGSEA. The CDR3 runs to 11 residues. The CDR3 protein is CSSFSGNGYTF. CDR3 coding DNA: TGCAGCTCCTTTTCGGGAAATGGCTACACCTTC.

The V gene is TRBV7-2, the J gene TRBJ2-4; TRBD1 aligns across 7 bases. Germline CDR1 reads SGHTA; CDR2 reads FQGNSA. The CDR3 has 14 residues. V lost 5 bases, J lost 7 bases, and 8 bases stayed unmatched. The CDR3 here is CASSLTGQYNIQYF. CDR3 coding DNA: TGTGCCAGCAGCCTAACGGGACAGTACAACATTCAGTACTTC.

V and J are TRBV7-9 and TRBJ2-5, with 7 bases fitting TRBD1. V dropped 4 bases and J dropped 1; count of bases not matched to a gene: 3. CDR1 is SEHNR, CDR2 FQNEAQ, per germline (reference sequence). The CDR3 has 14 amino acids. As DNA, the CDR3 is TGTGCCAGCAGCTCGGGACAGCCCCAAGAGACCCAGTACTTC. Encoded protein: CASSSGQPQETQYF. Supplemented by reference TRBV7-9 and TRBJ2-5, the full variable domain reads DTGVSQNPRHKITKRGQNVTFRCDPISEHNRLYWYRQTLGQGPEFLTYFQNEAQLEKSRLLSDRFSAERPKGSFSTLEIQRTEQGDSAMYLCASSSGQPQETQYFGPGTRLLVL.

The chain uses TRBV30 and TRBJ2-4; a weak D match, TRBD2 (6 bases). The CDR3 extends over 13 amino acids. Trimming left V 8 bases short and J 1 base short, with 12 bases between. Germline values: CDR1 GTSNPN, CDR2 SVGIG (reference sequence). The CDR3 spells CAQRAGAKNIQYF. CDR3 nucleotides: TGTGCCCAGCGGGCGGGGGCCAAAAACATTCAGTACTTC.

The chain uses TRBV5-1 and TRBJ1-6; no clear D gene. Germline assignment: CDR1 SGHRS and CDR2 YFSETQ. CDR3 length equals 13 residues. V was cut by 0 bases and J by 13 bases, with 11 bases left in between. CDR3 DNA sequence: TGCGCCAGCAGCTTGGACGGGGAGACCCCCCTCCACTTT. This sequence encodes CASSLDGETPLHF.

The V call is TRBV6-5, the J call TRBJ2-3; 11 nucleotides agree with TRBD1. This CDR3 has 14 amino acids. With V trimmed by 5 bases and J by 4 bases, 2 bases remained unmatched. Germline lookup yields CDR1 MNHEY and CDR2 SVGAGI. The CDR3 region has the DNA TGTGCCAGCAGTCCGGGACAGGGGGCAGATACGCAGTATTTT. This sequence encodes CASSPGQGADTQYF.

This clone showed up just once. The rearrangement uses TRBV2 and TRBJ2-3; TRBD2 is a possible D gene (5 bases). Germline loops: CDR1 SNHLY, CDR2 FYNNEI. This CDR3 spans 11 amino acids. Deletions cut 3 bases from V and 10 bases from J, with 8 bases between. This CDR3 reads CASSEWRAQYF. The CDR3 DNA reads TGTGCCAGCAGTGAGTGGCGGGCGCAGTATTTT.